The next 10 T cell receptor beta chains were all read from a single sample in a study of T cells in Graves' hyperthyroidism and ophthalmopathy. Researchers took RNA transcripts and amplified the TCR beta CDR3 regions from them. HTBI primers drove first-round RT-PCR of the TCR CDR3. In TCRdb, the multiplex PCR reads were re-called with MiXCR into one record per CDR3 protein. Found here are a few hundred thousand distinct CDR3 sequences, just under 15% of them singletons; the top ten hold 30% to 35%. Specimen: blood. These receptors were taken from a woman in her twenties or thirties with Graves' hyperthyroidism.

In regard to this clonotype: A read error is possible here, since a much larger clone lies one base away. CDR3 coding DNA: TGTGCCAGCAGCTGGGGGAACAAGGGAGAGACCCAGTACTTC. Protein sequence: CASSWGNKGETQYF. The chain joins TRBV7-8 to TRBJ2-5, with D tentatively TRBD1 or TRBD2 (5 bases each). The V end lost 4 bases, the J end lost 4 bases, and 13 bases lay between the germline ends. The CDR3 consists of 14 residues. The germline gives CDR1 SGHVS, CDR2 FQNEAQ. The whole variable domain, remainder taken from reference TRBV7-8 and TRBJ2-5, is GAGVSQSPRYKVAKRGQDVALRCDPISGHVSLFWYQQALGQGPEFLTYFQNEAQLDKSGLPSDRFFAERPEGSVSTLKIQRTQQEDSAVYLCASSWGNKGETQYFGPGTRLLVL.

This clonotype was seen many times. J is TRBJ2-1 and V is TRBV3-1; possibly TRBD1 for D (5 bases). Germline V gives CDR1 LGHDT, CDR2 YNNKEL (reference sequence). This CDR3 has 14 residues. The germline V and J ends were trimmed by 2 bases and 0 bases, with 5 bases remaining between them. DNA for the CDR3: TGTGCCAGCAGCCAACAGGGCTCCTACAATGAGCAGTTCTTC. Translating it yields CASSQQGSYNEQFF.

This clonotype appeared many times. The V gene is TRBV11-2, the J gene TRBJ2-7; 9 nucleotides agree with TRBD2. J was trimmed by 6 bases and V by 5 bases; bases with no gene match: 14. Germline assignment: CDR1 SGHAT and CDR2 FQNNGV. CDR3 length: 16 amino acids. CDR3 bases: TGTGCCAGCAGCCCTGGGCTGACTAGCGGAACCACCGAGCAGTACTTC. It encodes CASSPGLTSGTTEQYF. The full variable domain, in which reference TRBV11-2 and TRBJ2-7 provide the parts outside the CDR3, is EAGVAQSPRYKIIEKRQSVAFWCNPISGHATLYWYQQILGQGPKLLIQFQNNGVVDDSQLPKDRFSAERLKGVDSTLKIQPAKLEDSAVYLCASSPGLTSGTTEQYFGPGTRLTVT.

The chain is built from TRBV29-1 and TRBJ1-1; 7 nucleotides align to TRBD1. CDR3 length equals 13 residues. Germline CDR1 reads SQVTM; CDR2 reads ANQGSEA. The junction had 13 bases not matched to a gene; V was cut back by 5 bases and J by 10 bases. The CDR3 DNA reads TGCAGCGTTCGAGGACAGGTTGTCCCTGGAGCTTTCTTT. Amino acid sequence: CSVRGQVVPGAFF.

This clonotype has just a few counts. V is TRBV4-1 and J is TRBJ2-5; D not resolved. Germline V gene lookup returns CDR1 MGHRA and CDR2 YSYEKL. V lost 1 base and J 1 base, leaving 4 bases between the germline ends. This CDR3 has 13 amino acids. CDR3 coding DNA: TGCGCCAGCAGCCAAGGTCCCCAAGAGACCCAGTACTTC. Its translation is CASSQGPQETQYF.

Ten or more counts support this clonotype. This chain joins TRBV6-1 and TRBJ1-1; D is unresolved. The CDR3 is 14 residues long. Trimming left V 3 bases short and J 1 base short, with 9 bases between. CDR1 is MNHNS and CDR2 is SASEGT in the germline V gene. The CDR3 is CASSDGSWNTEAFF. CDR3 DNA sequence: TGTGCCAGCAGTGATGGATCTTGGAACACTGAAGCTTTCTTT.

The chain uses TRBV29-1 and TRBJ2-2; D gene ambiguous. There are 12 residues in the CDR3. Germline-derived CDR1 and CDR2 are SQVTM and ANQGSEA. V was shortened by 5 bases and J by 6 bases, with 10 bases between the two germline ends. The CDR3 region is CSVRDSAGELFF. DNA of the CDR3: TGCAGCGTTAGGGATAGTGCCGGGGAGCTGTTTTTT.

The sample holds many counts of this clonotype. The genes are TRBV5-1 and TRBJ2-3; D is unclear. Trimming removed 4 bases from V and 1 base from J, with 10 bases in between. CDR1 is SGHRS, CDR2 YFSETQ, per germline. This CDR3 is 14 amino acids long. CDR3 region: CASSLRRGTDTQYF. The CDR3 region has the DNA TGCGCCAGCAGCCTACGGAGAGGCACAGATACGCAGTATTTT.

This clonotype was seen only a few times. The rearrangement joins TRBV12-3 or TRBV12-4 to TRBJ2-5, with TRBD1 as a possible D gene (5 bases). V was clipped by 2 bases and J by 5 bases, with 9 bases between them. The CDR3 has 13 amino acids. Written as DNA, the CDR3 is TGTGCCAGCAGTTTACAGGGCCGCGAGACCCAGTACTTC. Protein: CASSLQGRETQYF.

The chain carries TRBV6-1 and TRBJ2-6; 7 positions match TRBD2. The J segment lost 0 bases and the V segment lost 6 bases, leaving 5 bases of the junction unmatched. Per germline, CDR1 MNHNS and CDR2 SASEGT. This CDR3 has 16 amino acids. The CDR3: CASSRDYSSGANVLTF. The CDR3 DNA sequence: TGTGCCAGCAGCCGGGACTACTCCTCTGGGGCCAACGTCCTGACTTTC.